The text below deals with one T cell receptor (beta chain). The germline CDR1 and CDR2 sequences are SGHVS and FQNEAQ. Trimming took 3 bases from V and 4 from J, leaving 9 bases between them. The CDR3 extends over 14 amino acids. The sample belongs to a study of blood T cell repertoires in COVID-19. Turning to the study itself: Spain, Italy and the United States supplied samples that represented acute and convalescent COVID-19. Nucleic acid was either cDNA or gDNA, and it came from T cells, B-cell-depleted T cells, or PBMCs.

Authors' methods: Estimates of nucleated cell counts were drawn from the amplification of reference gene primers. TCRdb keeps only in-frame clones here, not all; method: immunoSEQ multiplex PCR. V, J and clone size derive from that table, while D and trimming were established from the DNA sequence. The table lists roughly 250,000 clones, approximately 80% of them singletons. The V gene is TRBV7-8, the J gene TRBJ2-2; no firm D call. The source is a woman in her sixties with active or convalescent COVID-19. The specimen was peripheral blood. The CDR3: CASSFQSSTGELFF. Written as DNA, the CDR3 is TGTGCCAGCAGCTTCCAGTCCTCCACCGGGGAGCTGTTTTTT.